This TCR beta chain is drawn from a study of blood T cell repertoires in COVID-19. At the level of the study: Sites in the United States, Italy and Spain provided acute and convalescent COVID-19 samples.

Per germline, CDR1 SGHDT and CDR2 YYEEEE. The V gene lost 1 base and the J gene lost 7 bases, with 18 bases spanning the gap. There are 16 residues in the CDR3. Repertoires were generated with immunoSEQ multiplex PCR, while TCRdb's copy carries only in-frame clones and drops some. The sample carries around 70,000 clones, roughly four fifths recorded once. The chain is built from TRBV5-6 and TRBJ1-5, with a tentative D call TRBD1 (5 bases). The receptor's source is a man between 65 and 85 years old with acute or convalescent COVID-19. Sequenced input: peripheral blood. The CDR3 here is CASSLLVPGIVQPQHF. The CDR3 region has the DNA TGTGCCAGCAGCTTGTTAGTCCCAGGGATTGTCCAGCCCCAGCATTTT.